The entry below gives a single TCR beta chain sequence along with its context. Using a J-beta primer mix together with a sample-barcoded 5' primer, a second PCR was run for roughly 6 to 12 cycles. TCRdb reprocessed the 5' RACE reads with MiXCR, giving one entry per CDR3 protein. The repertoire holds over 1,500,000 distinct CDR3 sequences, with just under 50% as singletons. This sample is part of a study of blood T cells in healthy people across ages. The CDR3 spans 14 residues. Trimming shortened V by 6 bases and J by 1 base, and 15 bases separated the two germline ends. The germline CDR1 and CDR2 sequences are DFQATT and SNEGSKA (reference sequence).

Sequenced input: blood. This TCR derives from a middle-aged woman in good health. The V gene is TRBV20-1, the J gene TRBJ2-5; D uncertain. CDR3 in DNA: TGCAGTGCGTTGGGCAGCGTAAGCCAAGAGACCCAGTACTTC. Amino acid sequence: CSALGSVSQETQYF.